The 17 T cell receptor beta chains below were found in one sample sequenced in a study of T-cell reconstitution after alpha-beta-depleted transplantation in children (dated by TCRdb to about 2016). The protocol used for the library was PCR. The run used an Illumina HiSeq 2500. To normalize quantification of the TCRbeta repertoire, the TCR libraries were built with molecular barcoding that relied on unique molecular identifiers. TCRdb trimmed public reads at Q25 via fastp, called clones via MiXCR and kept in-frame beta chains. Rows with one shared CDR3 protein collapse into an entry with the most common genes and DNA. A total of hundreds of thousands of distinct CDR3 sequences appear in this sample, roughly 25% of them only once. The biggest ten clones account for roughly 2.6% of the sample. The treatment or condition label on this specimen signifies: allogeneic hematopoietic cell transplantation with graft depleted of TCRalphabeta T cells and CD19 B cells.

The sequences come from PBMCs, collected before TCRalphabeta/CD19-depleted stem cell transplant. The receptors come from a girl aged 2 to 9 with Fanconi anemia, due to receive a stem cell transplant.

The chain has TRBV27 and TRBJ2-3, with 7 bases that match TRBD1. The germline V gene encodes CDR1 MNHEY and CDR2 SMNVEV (reference sequence). V lost 6 bases and J lost 2; bases outside the gene matches: 14. The CDR3 extends over 17 amino acids. CDR3 region: CASRGPQQGLHTDTQYF. The CDR3 DNA follows: TGTGCCAGCAGAGGGCCCCAACAGGGGCTACACACAGATACGCAGTATTTT.

This clonotype has ten or more counts. V usage is TRBV7-3 and J usage is TRBJ2-3; TRBD2 aligns across 7 bases. Trimming cost V 5 bases and J 3 bases; bases outside gene matches: 14. The CDR3 loop spans 17 amino acids. Germline V CDR1 and CDR2: SGHTA, FQGTGA. The CDR3 sequence is CASSPPRWGRVTDTQYF. The CDR3 region has the DNA TGTGCCAGCAGCCCCCCGAGATGGGGGAGGGTTACAGATACGCAGTATTTT.

In regard to this clonotype: Germline and junction disagree at one end, which may indicate a read error. The chain combines TRBV20-1 with TRBJ2-7, with TRBD1 matching 10 bases. Germline V CDR1 and CDR2: DFQATT, SNEGSKA (reference sequence). The CDR3 covers 15 residues. CDR3 region: CCARVRDRGIYEQYF. CDR3 nucleotide sequence: TGCTGTGCTAGAGTCCGGGACAGGGGAATCTACGAGCAGTACTTC.

The CDR3 DNA follows: TGCAGTGCTAGCCCACAGGGGGCGGGAAACATTCAGTACTTC. This encodes CSASPQGAGNIQYF. The rearrangement links TRBV20-1 to TRBJ2-4, with 9 bases lining up with TRBD1. Per germline, CDR1 DFQATT and CDR2 SNEGSKA (reference sequence). The length of the CDR3 is 14 residues. The V and J ends lost 3 bases and 6 bases, in that order; junction bases with no gene match: 6.

This clonotype showed up many times. J is TRBJ1-4 and V is TRBV29-1; a weak D match, TRBD1 (5 bases). The ends were cut back, 2 bases at V and 2 bases at J, with 15 bases in the middle. CDR3 size: 16 residues. Germline V gene data show CDR1 as SQVTM and CDR2 as ANQGSEA. CDR3 loop: CSVERIWGGTNEKLFF. The CDR3 DNA reads TGCAGCGTTGAACGGATCTGGGGGGGGACTAATGAAAAACTGTTTTTT.

This clonotype was counted ten times or more. The V and J genes are TRBV3-1 and TRBJ2-7; D unresolved. CDR1 and CDR2 (germline): LGHDT, YNNKEL (reference sequence). This CDR3 region has 14 residues. V lost 1 base and J lost 2, with 9 bases in between. Here the CDR3 DNA reads TGTGCCAGCAGCCAAGCTCGCCTACCCTACGAGCAGTACTTC. Amino acid sequence: CASSQARLPYEQYF.

CDR3 amino acids: CASSGLAVAGDEQFF. CDR3 DNA sequence: TGTGCCAGCAGTGGACTAGCGGTAGCCGGGGATGAGCAGTTCTTC. This sequence joins TRBV2 and TRBJ2-1; 9 nucleotides match TRBD2. Germline values: CDR1 SNHLY, CDR2 FYNNEI. This CDR3 contains 15 residues. Trimming at V came to 4 bases and at J to 8 bases, leaving 9 bases not matched to a gene. The variable domain in full, completed from reference TRBV2 and TRBJ2-1, reads EPEVTQTPSHQVTQMGQEVILRCVPISNHLYFYWYRQILGQKVEFLVSFYNNEISEKSEIFDDQFSVERPDGSNFTLKIRSTKLEDSAMYFCASSGLAVAGDEQFFGPGTRLTVL.

The chain uses TRBV6-1 and TRBJ2-2; 9 bases match TRBD1. Germline CDR1 is MNHNS and CDR2 is SASEGT. V lost 6 bases to trimming and J lost 2 bases; unmatched junction nucleotides: 7. This CDR3 is built from 16 residues. CDR3 in DNA: TGTGCCAGCAGCTCCGGGACAGGGACCAACACCGGGGAGCTGTTTTTT. Its translation: CASSSGTGTNTGELFF.

The chain has TRBV21-1 and TRBJ2-7; the D call TRBD1 from the table was never checked on the DNA. TRBV21-1 is annotated as a pseudogene. CDR3 length: 15 amino acids. CDR3 protein: CASSKEKGAVEAQYF. As DNA, the CDR3 is TGTGCCAGCAGCAAAGAAAAAGGGGCTGTGGAAGCGCAGTACTTC.

This chain uses TRBV25-1 with TRBJ2-1; 9 positions agree with TRBD2. V lost 1 base, J lost 2 bases, and 3 bases stayed unmatched. CDR1 is MGHDK and CDR2 is SYGVNS in the germline V gene. The CDR3 is 16 amino acids. The CDR3: CASSEFGGRAYNEQFF. Written as DNA, the CDR3 is TGTGCCAGCAGTGAATTCGGCGGGAGGGCCTACAATGAGCAGTTCTTC.

The table lists this clonotype with many counts. The V call is TRBV5-1, the J call TRBJ2-5; TRBD1 is a possible D gene (6 bases). V lost 3 bases and J 2 bases, leaving 8 bases between the germline ends. Germline V CDR1 and CDR2: SGHRS, YFSETQ. This CDR3 region has 13 residues. CDR3: CASSWTVQETQYF. The CDR3 nucleotides read TGCGCCAGCAGCTGGACAGTACAAGAGACCCAGTACTTC. The full variable domain, its missing parts supplied by reference TRBV5-1 and TRBJ2-5, is KAGVTQTPRYLIKTRGQQVTLSCSPISGHRSVSWYQQTPGQGLQFLFEYFSETQRNKGNFPGRFSGRQFSNSRSEMNVSTLELGDSALYLCASSWTVQETQYFGPGTRLLVL.

This clonotype has ten or more counts. The genes are TRBV12-3 or TRBV12-4 and TRBJ1-2; a weak D match, TRBD1 (6 bases). The germline V and J ends were trimmed by 8 bases and 1 base, with 14 bases remaining between them. The CDR3 is 14 amino acids. The CDR3 is CASRTTGYNYGYTF. The CDR3 DNA reads TGTGCCAGCCGAACCACAGGGTATAACTATGGCTACACCTTC.

This clonotype occurred many times. This chain joins TRBV20-1 and TRBJ2-7; D gene ambiguous. The CDR3 totals 15 residues. Germline V CDR1 and CDR2: DFQATT, SNEGSKA (reference sequence). V gave up 0 bases and J gave up 1 base, with 13 bases separating them. CDR3: CSARDTVGLSYEQYF. As DNA, the CDR3 is TGCAGTGCTAGAGATACCGTGGGTCTTTCCTACGAGCAGTACTTC.

The sample holds many counts of this clonotype. V usage is TRBV24-1 and J usage is TRBJ2-1; 9 bases fit TRBD2. The V and J ends lost 4 bases and 8 bases, in that order; junction bases with no gene match: 11. Looked up from germline, CDR1 is KGHDR and CDR2 is SFDVKD. The CDR3 is 16 amino acids. The CDR3 loop reads CATSDTVAGVIDEQFF. In DNA form, the CDR3 reads TGTGCCACCAGTGACACCGTAGCGGGGGTTATCGATGAGCAGTTCTTC.

This chain joins TRBV21-1 and TRBJ2-1; TRBD2, the table's D call, was not compared with the DNA. TRBV21-1 has pseudogene status. The length of the CDR3 is 20 residues. Written as DNA, the CDR3 is TGTGCCAGCAGCGACGGAGACGCCACCATCCGAGGCCCGAACGGGAATGAGCAGTTCTTC. Its translation is CASSDGDATIRGPNGNEQFF.

This clonotype was detected ten times or more. The chain couples TRBV27 to TRBJ2-3; D ambiguous. CDR1 is MNHEY and CDR2 is SMNVEV in the germline V gene (reference sequence). CDR3 length equals 15 residues. Trimming stripped 2 bases from V and 6 bases from J, with 15 bases between. CDR3 in DNA: TGTGCCAGCAGTTTACTGACTGCGTCCCTGGATACGCAGTATTTT. The encoded protein is CASSLLTASLDTQYF.

This clonotype was observed a few times. The chain carries TRBV30 and TRBJ2-6; the D call may be TRBD1 or TRBD2 (5 bases each). The CDR3 contains 16 residues. From germline, CDR1 is GTSNPN and CDR2 SVGIG (reference sequence). With 1 base removed from V and 0 bases from J, the gap between germline ends came to 10 bases. The CDR3 bases are TGTGCCTGGAGTGAGGGACCGATCTCTGGGGCCAACGTCCTGACTTTC. It is translated as CAWSEGPISGANVLTF.